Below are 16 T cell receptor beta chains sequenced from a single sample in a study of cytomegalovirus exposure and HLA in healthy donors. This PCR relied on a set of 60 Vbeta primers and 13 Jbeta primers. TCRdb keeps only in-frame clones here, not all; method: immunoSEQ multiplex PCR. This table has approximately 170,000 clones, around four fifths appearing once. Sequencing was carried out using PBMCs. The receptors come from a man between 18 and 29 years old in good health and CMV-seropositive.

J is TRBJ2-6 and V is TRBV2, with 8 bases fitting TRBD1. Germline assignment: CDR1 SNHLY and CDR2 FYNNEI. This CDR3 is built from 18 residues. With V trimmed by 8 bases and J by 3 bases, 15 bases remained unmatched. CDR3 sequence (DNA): TGTGCCAGCTCCAGACAGGGGAGAGGATATAGTGGGGCCAACGTCCTGACTTTC. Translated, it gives CASSRQGRGYSGANVLTF.

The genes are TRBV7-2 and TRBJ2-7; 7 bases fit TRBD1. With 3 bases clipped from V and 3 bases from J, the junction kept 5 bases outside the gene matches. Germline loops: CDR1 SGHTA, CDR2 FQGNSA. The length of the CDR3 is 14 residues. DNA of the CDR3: TGTGCCAGCAGCTTGGTTCAGGGGGTCTACGAGCAGTACTTC. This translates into CASSLVQGVYEQYF.

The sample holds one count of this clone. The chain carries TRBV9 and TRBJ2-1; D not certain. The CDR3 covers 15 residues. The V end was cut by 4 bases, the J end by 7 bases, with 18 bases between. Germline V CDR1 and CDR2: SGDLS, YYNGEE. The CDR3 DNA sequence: TGTGCCAGCAGCCCAAACAGTGGTCCCTCTAATGAGCAGTTCTTC. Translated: CASSPNSGPSNEQFF. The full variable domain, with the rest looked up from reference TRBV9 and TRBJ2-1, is DSGVTQTPKHLITATGQRVTLRCSPRSGDLSVYWYQQSLDQGLQFLIQYYNGEERAKGNILERFSAQQFPDLHSELNLSSLELGDSALYFCASSPNSGPSNEQFFGPGTRLTVL.

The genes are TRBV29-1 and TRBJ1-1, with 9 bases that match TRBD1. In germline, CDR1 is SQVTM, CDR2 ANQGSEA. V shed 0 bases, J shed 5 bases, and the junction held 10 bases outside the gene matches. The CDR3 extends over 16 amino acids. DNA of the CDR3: TGCAGCGTTGAAGAGGAGGGAGGGACAGGGTTGACTGAAGCTTTCTTT. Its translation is CSVEEEGGTGLTEAFF.

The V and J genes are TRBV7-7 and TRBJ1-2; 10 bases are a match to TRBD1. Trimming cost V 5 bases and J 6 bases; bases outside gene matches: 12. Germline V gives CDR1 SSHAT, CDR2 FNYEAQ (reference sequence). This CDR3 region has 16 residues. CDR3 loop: CASSPYGVTGGDGYTF. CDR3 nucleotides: TGTGCCAGCAGCCCTTACGGAGTGACAGGGGGCGATGGCTACACCTTC.

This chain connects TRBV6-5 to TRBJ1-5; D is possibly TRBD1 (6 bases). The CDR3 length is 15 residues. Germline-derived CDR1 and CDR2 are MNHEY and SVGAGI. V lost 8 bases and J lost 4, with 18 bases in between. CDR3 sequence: CASAEGQYRNQPQHF. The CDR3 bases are TGTGCCAGCGCCGAGGGACAATACCGAAATCAGCCCCAGCATTTT.

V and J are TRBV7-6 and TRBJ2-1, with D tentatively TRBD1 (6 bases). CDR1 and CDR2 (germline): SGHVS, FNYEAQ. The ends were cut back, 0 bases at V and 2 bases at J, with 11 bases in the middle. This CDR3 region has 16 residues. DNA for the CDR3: TGTGCCAGCAGCTTAGCGCCGGCAGGGGCCTACAATGAGCAGTTCTTC. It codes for CASSLAPAGAYNEQFF. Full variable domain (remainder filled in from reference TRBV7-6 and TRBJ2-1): GAGVSQSPRYKVTKRGQDVALRCDPISGHVSLYWYRQALGQGPEFLTYFNYEAQQDKSGLPNDRFSAERPEGSISTLTIQRTEQRDSAMYRCASSLAPAGAYNEQFFGPGTRLTVL.

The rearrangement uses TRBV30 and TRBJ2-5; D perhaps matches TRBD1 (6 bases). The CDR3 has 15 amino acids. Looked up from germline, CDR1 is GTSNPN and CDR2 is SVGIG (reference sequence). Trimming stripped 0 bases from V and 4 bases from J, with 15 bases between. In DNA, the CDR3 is TGTGCCTGGAGTGTCCCCAGGGGCTGGGGAGAGACCCAGTACTTC. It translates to CAWSVPRGWGETQYF.

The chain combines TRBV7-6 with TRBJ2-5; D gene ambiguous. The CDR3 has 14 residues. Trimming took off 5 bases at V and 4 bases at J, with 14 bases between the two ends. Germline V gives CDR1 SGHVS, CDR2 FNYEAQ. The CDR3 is CASSPALPVETQYF. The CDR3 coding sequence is TGTGCCAGCAGCCCCGCACTACCCGTAGAGACCCAGTACTTC.

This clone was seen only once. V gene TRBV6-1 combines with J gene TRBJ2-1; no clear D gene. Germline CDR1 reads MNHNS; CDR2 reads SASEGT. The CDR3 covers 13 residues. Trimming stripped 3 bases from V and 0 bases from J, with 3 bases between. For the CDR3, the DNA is TGTGCCAGCAGTGACAGCTCCTACAATGAGCAGTTCTTC. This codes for CASSDSSYNEQFF.

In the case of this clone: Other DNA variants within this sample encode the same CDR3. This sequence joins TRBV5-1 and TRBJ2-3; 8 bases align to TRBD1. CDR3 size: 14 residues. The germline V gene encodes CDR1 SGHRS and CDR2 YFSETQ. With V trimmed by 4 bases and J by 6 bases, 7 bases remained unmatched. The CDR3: CASSVTGETDTQYF. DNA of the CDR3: TGCGCCAGCAGCGTGACAGGGGAGACGGATACGCAGTATTTT.

The CDR3 bases are TGTGCCAGCAGTTTTTTTTCCGCAGACGAGCAGTACTTC. Translation gives CASSFFSADEQYF. The chain recombines TRBV27 with TRBJ2-7, with D hard to call. The V gene's germline CDR1 is MNHEY and CDR2 SMNVEV (reference sequence). The CDR3 totals 13 residues. Between the trimmed V and J ends, which lost 3 bases and 5 bases, there was a span of 11 bases.

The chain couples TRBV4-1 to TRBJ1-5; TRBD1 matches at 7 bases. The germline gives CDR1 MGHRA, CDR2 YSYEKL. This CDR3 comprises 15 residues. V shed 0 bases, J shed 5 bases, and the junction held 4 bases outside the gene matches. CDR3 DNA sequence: TGCGCCAGCAGCCAAGAGGGCAGGGGGTATCAGCCCCAGCATTTT. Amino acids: CASSQEGRGYQPQHF.

CDR3 sequence: CASSVGAGPQETQYF. DNA for the CDR3: TGTGCCAGCAGCGTAGGGGCGGGCCCACAAGAGACCCAGTACTTC. This chain connects TRBV9 to TRBJ2-5; TRBD2 might be the D (5 bases). Germline V gene lookup returns CDR1 SGDLS and CDR2 YYNGEE. The ends were cut back, 0 bases at V and 2 bases at J, with 11 bases in the middle. The CDR3 has 15 residues. Combining the CDR3 with reference TRBV9 and TRBJ2-5 gives the whole variable domain DSGVTQTPKHLITATGQRVTLRCSPRSGDLSVYWYQQSLDQGLQFLIQYYNGEERAKGNILERFSAQQFPDLHSELNLSSLELGDSALYFCASSVGAGPQETQYFGPGTRLLVL.

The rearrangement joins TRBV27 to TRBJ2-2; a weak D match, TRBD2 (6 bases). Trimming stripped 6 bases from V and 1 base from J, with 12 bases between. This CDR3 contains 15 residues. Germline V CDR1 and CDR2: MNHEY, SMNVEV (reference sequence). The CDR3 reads CASRLAGRNTGELFF. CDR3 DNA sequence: TGTGCCAGCAGACTCGCCGGGAGGAACACCGGGGAGCTGTTTTTT.

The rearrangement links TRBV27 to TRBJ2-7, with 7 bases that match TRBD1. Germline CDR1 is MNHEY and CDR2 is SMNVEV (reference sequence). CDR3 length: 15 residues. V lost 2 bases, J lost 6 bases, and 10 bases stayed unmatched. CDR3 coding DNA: TGTGCCAGCAGTTTAAGGCAGGGGGTCTCGGGCGAGCAGTACTTC. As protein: CASSLRQGVSGEQYF.